A single sample gave rise to the 2 T cell receptor beta chains below, sequenced in a study of T-cell reconstitution after alpha-beta-depleted transplantation in children. Unique molecular identifiers were used to barcode this TCRbeta library. TCRdb redid the calling of the PCR reads with MiXCR, one entry per CDR3 protein. The table has just over 950,000 distinct CDR3 sequences, about 29% seen once; the top ten hold roughly 27%. The sequenced sample was PBMCs, mostly from graft donor cells, obtained 360 days after TCRalphabeta/CD19-depleted stem cell transplant. The source of these receptors is a boy under two years old who had a stem cell transplant for SCID, so the T cells may come from the graft donor.

This clonotype appeared many times. This chain connects TRBV12-3 or TRBV12-4 to TRBJ1-1; D not resolved. Trimming left V 3 bases short and J 5 bases short, with 4 bases between. The CDR3 loop spans 11 amino acids. CDR3: CASSLETEAFF. The CDR3 DNA reads as TGTGCCAGCAGTTTGGAGACTGAAGCTTTCTTT.

J is TRBJ2-5 and V is TRBV29-1, with D possibly matching TRBD2 (6 bases). Looked up from germline, CDR1 is SQVTM and CDR2 is ANQGSEA. The CDR3 has 14 amino acids. Trimming took 4 bases from V and 1 from J, leaving 13 bases between them. Here the CDR3 DNA reads TGCAGCGTTGTGGGACTTTTCTTCCAAGAGACCCAGTACTTC. Amino acids: CSVVGLFFQETQYF.